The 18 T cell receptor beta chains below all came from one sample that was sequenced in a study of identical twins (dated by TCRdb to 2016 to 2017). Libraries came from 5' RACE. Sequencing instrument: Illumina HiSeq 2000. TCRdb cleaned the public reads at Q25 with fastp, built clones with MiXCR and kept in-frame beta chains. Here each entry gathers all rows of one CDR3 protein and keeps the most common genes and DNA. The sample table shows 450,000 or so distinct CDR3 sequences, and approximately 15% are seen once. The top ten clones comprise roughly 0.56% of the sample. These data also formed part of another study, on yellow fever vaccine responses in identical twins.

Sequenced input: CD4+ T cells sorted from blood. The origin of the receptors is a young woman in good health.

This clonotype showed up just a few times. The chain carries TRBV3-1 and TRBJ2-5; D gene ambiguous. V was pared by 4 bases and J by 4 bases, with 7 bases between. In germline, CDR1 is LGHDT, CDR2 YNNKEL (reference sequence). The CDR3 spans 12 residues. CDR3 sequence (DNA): TGTGCCAGCAGCCGCCGACTAGAGACCCAGTACTTC. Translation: CASSRRLETQYF.

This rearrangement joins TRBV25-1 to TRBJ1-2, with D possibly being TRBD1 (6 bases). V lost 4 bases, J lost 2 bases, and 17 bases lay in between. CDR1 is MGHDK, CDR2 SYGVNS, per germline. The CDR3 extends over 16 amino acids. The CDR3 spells CASSVAGGGRNYGYTF. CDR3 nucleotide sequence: TGTGCCAGCAGTGTAGCGGGTGGGGGCCGGAACTATGGCTACACCTTC.

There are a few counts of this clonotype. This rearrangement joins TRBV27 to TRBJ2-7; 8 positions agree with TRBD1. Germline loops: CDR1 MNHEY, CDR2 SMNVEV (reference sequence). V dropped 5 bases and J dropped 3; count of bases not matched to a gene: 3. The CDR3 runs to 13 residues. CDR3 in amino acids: CASSTGQGYEQYF. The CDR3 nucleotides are TGTGCCAGCAGTACTGGACAGGGCTACGAGCAGTACTTC.

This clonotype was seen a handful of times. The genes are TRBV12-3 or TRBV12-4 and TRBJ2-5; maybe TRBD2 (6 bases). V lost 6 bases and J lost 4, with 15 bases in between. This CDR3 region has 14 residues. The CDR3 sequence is CASRGTGTGETQYF. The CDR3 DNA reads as TGTGCCAGCAGAGGAACCGGGACTGGAGAGACCCAGTACTTC.

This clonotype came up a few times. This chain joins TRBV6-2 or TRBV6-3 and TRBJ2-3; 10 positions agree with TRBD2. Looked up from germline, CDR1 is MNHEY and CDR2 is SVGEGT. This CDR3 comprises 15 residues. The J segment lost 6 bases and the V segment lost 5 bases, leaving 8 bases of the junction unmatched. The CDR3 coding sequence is TGTGCCAGCAGTCCCGGACTAGCGGAATTGGATACGCAGTATTTT. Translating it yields CASSPGLAELDTQYF.

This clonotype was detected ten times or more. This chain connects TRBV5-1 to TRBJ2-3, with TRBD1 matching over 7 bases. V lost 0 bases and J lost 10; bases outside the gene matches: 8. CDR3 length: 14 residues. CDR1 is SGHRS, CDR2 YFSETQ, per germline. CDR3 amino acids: CASSLVGPGGAQYF. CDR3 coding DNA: TGCGCCAGCAGCTTGGTGGGGCCAGGGGGAGCGCAGTATTTT. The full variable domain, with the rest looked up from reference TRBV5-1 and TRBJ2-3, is KAGVTQTPRYLIKTRGQQVTLSCSPISGHRSVSWYQQTPGQGLQFLFEYFSETQRNKGNFPGRFSGRQFSNSRSEMNVSTLELGDSALYLCASSLVGPGGAQYFGPGTRLTVL.

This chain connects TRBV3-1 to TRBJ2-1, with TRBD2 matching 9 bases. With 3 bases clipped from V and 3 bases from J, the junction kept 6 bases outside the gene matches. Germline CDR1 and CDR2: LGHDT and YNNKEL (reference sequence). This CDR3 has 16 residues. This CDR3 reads CASSQLSGGLYNEQFF. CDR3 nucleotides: TGTGCCAGCAGCCAGCTTAGCGGGGGCCTCTACAATGAGCAGTTCTTC.

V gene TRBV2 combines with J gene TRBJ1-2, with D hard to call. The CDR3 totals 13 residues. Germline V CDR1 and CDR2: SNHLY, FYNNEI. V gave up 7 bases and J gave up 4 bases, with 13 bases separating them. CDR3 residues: CASNEEVAYGYTF. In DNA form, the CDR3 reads TGTGCCAGCAACGAGGAAGTAGCCTATGGCTACACCTTC.

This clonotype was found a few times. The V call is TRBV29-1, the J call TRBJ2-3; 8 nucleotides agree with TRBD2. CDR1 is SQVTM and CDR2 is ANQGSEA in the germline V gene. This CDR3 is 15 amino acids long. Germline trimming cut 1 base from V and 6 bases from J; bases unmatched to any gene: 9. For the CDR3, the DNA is TGCAGCGTTGAAGGAGGGTCTAGCGGGTTGGATACGCAGTATTTT. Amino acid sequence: CSVEGGSSGLDTQYF.

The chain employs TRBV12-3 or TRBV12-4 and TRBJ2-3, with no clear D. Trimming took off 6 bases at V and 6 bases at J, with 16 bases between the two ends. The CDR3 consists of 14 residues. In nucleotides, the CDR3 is TGTGCCAGCAGCCCTCGAGTGGTATCGGATACGCAGTATTTT. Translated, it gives CASSPRVVSDTQYF.

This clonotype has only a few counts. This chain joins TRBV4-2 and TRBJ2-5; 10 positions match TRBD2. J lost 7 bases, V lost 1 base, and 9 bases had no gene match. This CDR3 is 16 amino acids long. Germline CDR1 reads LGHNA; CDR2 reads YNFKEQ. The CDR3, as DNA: TGTGCCAGCAGCCAAGCGAGTACTAGCGGGGTCGGGACCCAGTACTTC. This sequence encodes CASSQASTSGVGTQYF.

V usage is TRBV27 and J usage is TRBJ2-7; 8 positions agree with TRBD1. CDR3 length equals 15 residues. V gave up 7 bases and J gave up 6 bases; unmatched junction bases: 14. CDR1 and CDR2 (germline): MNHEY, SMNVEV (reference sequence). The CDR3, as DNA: TGTGCCAGCACCCGATCGGGGACAGGAGGCGTCGAGCAGTACTTC. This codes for CASTRSGTGGVEQYF.

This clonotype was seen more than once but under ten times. CDR3 in DNA: TGTGCCATCGCGGACGGAATCTACGAGCAGTACTTC. This codes for CAIADGIYEQYF. The J gene is TRBJ2-7, the V gene TRBV10-3; D gene uncertain. CDR1 is ENHRY, CDR2 SYGVKD, per germline. CDR3 length: 12 residues. Trimming stripped 8 bases from V and 3 bases from J, with 11 bases between.

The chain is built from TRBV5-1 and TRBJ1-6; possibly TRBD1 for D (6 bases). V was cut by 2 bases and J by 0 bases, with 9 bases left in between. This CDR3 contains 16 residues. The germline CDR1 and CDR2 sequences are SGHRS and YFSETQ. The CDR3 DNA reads TGCGCCAGCAGCTTAGGAGGGGGCTCCTATAATTCACCCCTCCACTTT. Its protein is CASSLGGGSYNSPLHF.

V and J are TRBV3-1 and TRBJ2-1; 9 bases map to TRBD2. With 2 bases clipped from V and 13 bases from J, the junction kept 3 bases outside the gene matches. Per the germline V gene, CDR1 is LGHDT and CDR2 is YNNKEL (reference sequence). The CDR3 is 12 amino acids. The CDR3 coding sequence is TGTGCCAGCAGCCAAACCGGGACTAGCCAGTTCTTC. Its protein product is CASSQTGTSQFF.

CDR3 sequence (DNA): TGTGCCAGCAGTCTCGAGCGAAACTATGGCTACACCTTC. As protein: CASSLERNYGYTF. V is TRBV7-2 and J is TRBJ1-2; D unclear. Germline V gives CDR1 SGHTA, CDR2 FQGNSA. Trimming pared 6 bases from V and 2 bases from J, leaving 10 bases between. CDR3 length: 13 residues.

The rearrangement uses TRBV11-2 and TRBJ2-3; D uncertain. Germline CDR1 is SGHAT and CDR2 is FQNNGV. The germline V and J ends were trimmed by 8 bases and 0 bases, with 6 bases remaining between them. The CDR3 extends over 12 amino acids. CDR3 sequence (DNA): TGTGCCAGCGAACGAAGCACAGATACGCAGTATTTT. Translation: CASERSTDTQYF.

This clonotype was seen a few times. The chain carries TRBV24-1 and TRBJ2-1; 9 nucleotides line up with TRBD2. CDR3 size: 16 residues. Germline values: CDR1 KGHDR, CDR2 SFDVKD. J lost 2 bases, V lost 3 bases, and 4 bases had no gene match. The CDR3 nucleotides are TGTGCCACCAGTGATGGCGGGAGGGGGCCCTACAATGAGCAGTTCTTC. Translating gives CATSDGGRGPYNEQFF.